This T cell receptor beta chain was captured by sequencing in a study of beta chain features in type 1 diabetes. Whole-study findings and limits: A definitive answer on HLA type influencing TCRB rearrangement was not reached here. TCRB CDR3s from Type 1 diabetes patients were moderately but significantly shorter in all four CD4+ subsets.

The authors reverse transcribed all of the isolated RNA, so sequencing captured expressed TCRB transcripts. Data came from immunoSEQ multiplex PCR; TCRdb stores just in-frame clones and leaves some out. This table holds 240,000 or so clones, approximately 15% found once. About this clone: Its antigen is unidentified.

Unmatched junction bases numbered 6, after V lost 1 base and J lost 5 bases. CDR1 is SGHTA and CDR2 is FQGNSA in the germline V gene. CDR3 length: 15 residues. The source of this sequence is a man aged 25 to 45 with type 1 diabetes. The chain recombines TRBV7-2 with TRBJ2-3; TRBD1 matches at 7 bases. Sample: naive CD4+ T cells from blood. The CDR3 sequence is CASSLVPQGVDTQYF. CDR3 coding DNA: TGTGCCAGCAGCTTAGTTCCCCAGGGGGTAGATACGCAGTATTTT.